This TCR beta chain was recorded in a study of preoperative IRX-2 immunotherapy in early breast cancer. Treatment denoted: preoperative locoregional IRX-2 cytokine immunotherapy. Samples came from a phase Ib trial of preoperative locoregional IRX-2 cytokine immunotherapy. Profiled with immunoSEQ multiplex PCR; TCRdb holds only in-frame clones, not every one. The sample yields over 55,000 clones, roughly 94% seen once. V lost 0 bases, J lost 1 base, and 4 bases stayed unmatched. The CDR3 sequence is 17 residues long. From germline, CDR1 is LGHNA and CDR2 YSLEER. The sequence was collected from a human donor with breast cancer. The V and J genes are TRBV4-3 and TRBJ2-2, with 8 bases that match TRBD2. This sample was gathered from a patient treated with IRX-2 immunotherapy. The CDR3 protein is CASSQDPSGRNTGELFF. In DNA form, the CDR3 reads TGCGCCAGCAGCCAAGATCCCAGCGGGAGGAACACCGGGGAGCTGTTTTTT.